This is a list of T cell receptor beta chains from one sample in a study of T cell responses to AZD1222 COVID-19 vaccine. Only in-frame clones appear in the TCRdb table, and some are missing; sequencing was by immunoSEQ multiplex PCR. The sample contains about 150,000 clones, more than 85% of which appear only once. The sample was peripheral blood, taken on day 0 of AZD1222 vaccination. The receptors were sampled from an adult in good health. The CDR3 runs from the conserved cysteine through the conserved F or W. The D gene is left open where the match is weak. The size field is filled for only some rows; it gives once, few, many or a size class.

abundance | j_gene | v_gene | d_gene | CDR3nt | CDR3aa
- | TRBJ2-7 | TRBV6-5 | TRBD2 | TGTGCCAGCAGTTACTCGAACAGCGGGGAGTTCTACGAGCAGTACTTC | CASSYSNSGEFYEQYF
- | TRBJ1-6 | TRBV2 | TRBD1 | TGTGCCAGCAGCCCGGGGACAGGGACTAATTCACCCCTCCACTTT | CASSPGTGTNSPLHF
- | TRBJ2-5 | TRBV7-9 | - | TGTGCCAGCAGCTTAGATAATCTAGTGAAAGAGACCCAGTACTTC | CASSLDNLVKETQYF
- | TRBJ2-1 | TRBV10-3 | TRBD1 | TGTGCCATCAGTGAGCCGGGACAGGGGGCCAATGAGCAGTTCTTC | CAISEPGQGANEQFF
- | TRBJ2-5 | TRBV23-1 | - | TGCGCCAGCAATATGACAGGGAGGGAATTGGAGACCCAGTACTTC | CASNMTGRELETQYF
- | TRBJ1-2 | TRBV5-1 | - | TGCGCCAGCAGCTTAGGGTTCACCTATGGCTACACCTTC | CASSLGFTYGYTF
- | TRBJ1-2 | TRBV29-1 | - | TGCAGCGTTGCAGGGTGGGACTATGGCTACACCTTC | CSVAGWDYGYTF
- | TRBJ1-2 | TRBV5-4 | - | TGTGCCAGCAGCCCCCGGGACGGCACCTTCTACACCTTC | CASSPRDGTFYTF
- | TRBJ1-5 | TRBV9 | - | TGTGCCAGCAGCGTATTCGATAGCAATCAGCCCCAGCATTTT | CASSVFDSNQPQHF
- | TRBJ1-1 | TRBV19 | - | TGTGCCAGTAGTATCACGACGAACACTGAAGCTTTCTTT | CASSITTNTEAFF
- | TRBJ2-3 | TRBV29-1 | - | TGCAGCGCTCGGACTAGCACAGATACGCAGTATTTT | CSARTSTDTQYF
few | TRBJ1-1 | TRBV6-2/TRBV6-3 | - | TGTGCCAGCAGCAGGGGAATGAACACTGAAGCTTTCTTT | CASSRGMNTEAFF
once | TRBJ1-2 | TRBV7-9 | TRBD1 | TGTGCCAGCACCGAACAGGGGGACTATGGCTACACCTTC | CASTEQGDYGYTF
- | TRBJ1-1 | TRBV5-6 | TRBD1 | TGTGCCAGCAGCTCGGGACAGCCTATGAACACTGAAGCTTTCTTT | CASSSGQPMNTEAFF
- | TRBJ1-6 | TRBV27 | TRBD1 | TGTGCCAGCAGTCTCGACAGGGTTTCCTATAATTCACCCCTCCACTTT | CASSLDRVSYNSPLHF
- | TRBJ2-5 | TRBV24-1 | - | TGTGCCACCAGATCAGCCGGGACGGGGAAAGAGACCCAGTACTTC | CATRSAGTGKETQYF
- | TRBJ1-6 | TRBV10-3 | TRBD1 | TGTGCCATCAGCCCCAGGACAGGGAGAACAAATAATTCACCCCTCCACTTT | CAISPRTGRTNNSPLHF
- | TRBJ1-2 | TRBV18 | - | TGTGCCAGCTCACCCCCCGCAGGCTATGGCTACACCTTC | CASSPPAGYGYTF
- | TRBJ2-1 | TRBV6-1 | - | TGTGCCAGCAGTGAATCTGTTAGCGCCTACAATGAGCAGTTCTTC | CASSESVSAYNEQFF
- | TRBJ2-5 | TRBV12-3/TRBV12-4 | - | TGTGCCAGCGGACCTAGGGGGGAGACCCAGTACTTC | CASGPRGETQYF